Each of the 15 T cell receptor beta chains below was sequenced from the same sample in a study of shared clonotypes between healthy human individuals. This table comes from immunoSEQ multiplex PCR, and its TCRdb copy is limited to in-frame clones, with some not included. The sample has about 450,000 clones; about four fifths are singletons. The sample was PBMCs. These receptor sequences come from a woman aged 35 to 49 in good health. Some clones in this sample may be carry-over from other donors' samples.

The chain employs TRBV20-1 and TRBJ2-1; D may correspond to TRBD1 or TRBD2 (5 bases each). Germline V gene lookup returns CDR1 DFQATT and CDR2 SNEGSKA (reference sequence). V was cut by 3 bases and J by 15 bases, with 12 bases left in between. This CDR3 has 10 residues. In DNA form, the CDR3 reads TGCAGTGCTAGGGGGACGAGCGGGTTCTTC. Its translation: CSARGTSGFF.

The chain links TRBV7-2 to TRBJ1-6, with D possibly TRBD1 on 6 matching bases. The ends were cut back, 5 bases at V and 10 bases at J, with 18 bases in the middle. Germline assignment: CDR1 SGHTA and CDR2 FQGNSA. The CDR3 runs 15 residues. The CDR3: CASSPGVGLGSPLHF. The CDR3 DNA is TGTGCCAGCAGCCCAGGGGTCGGTTTGGGGTCACCCCTCCACTTT.

V is TRBV6-5 and J is TRBJ2-5; D remains unclear. The CDR3 covers 14 residues. CDR1 MNHEY and CDR2 SVGAGI come from the germline V gene. Deletions cut 7 bases from V and 2 bases from J, with 14 bases between. The CDR3 coding sequence is TGTGCCAGCAAACAAGCGCGTATTCAAGAGACCCAGTACTTC. As protein: CASKQARIQETQYF.

The chain has TRBV7-9 and TRBJ1-2; 7 bases are a match to TRBD1. Unmatched junction bases numbered 4, after V lost 5 bases and J lost 1 base. Germline V lookup: CDR1 SEHNR, CDR2 FQNEAQ (reference sequence). This CDR3 is 14 amino acids long. The CDR3 DNA reads as TGTGCCAGCAGCCAGACAGGGTATAACTATGGCTACACCTTC. Amino acid sequence: CASSQTGYNYGYTF.

This clone showed up just once. The V call is TRBV7-8, the J call TRBJ1-5; 7 bases are a match to TRBD1. The CDR3 is made up of 14 amino acids. J was trimmed by 7 bases and V by 6 bases; bases with no gene match: 9. Germline values: CDR1 SGHVS, CDR2 FQNEAQ. CDR3 in DNA: TGTGCCAGCAGGTCAGACAGGGAAAAGCAGCCCCAGCATTTT. This sequence encodes CASRSDREKQPQHF. Full variable domain (outside the CDR3, taken from reference TRBV7-8 and TRBJ1-5): GAGVSQSPRYKVAKRGQDVALRCDPISGHVSLFWYQQALGQGPEFLTYFQNEAQLDKSGLPSDRFFAERPEGSVSTLKIQRTQQEDSAVYLCASRSDREKQPQHFGDGTRLSIL.

The chain joins TRBV27 to TRBJ2-3; TRBD1 matches 7 bases. The CDR3 is 15 residues long. Unmatched junction bases numbered 5, after V lost 4 bases and J lost 1 base. Germline CDR1 reads MNHEY; CDR2 reads SMNVEV (reference sequence). CDR3 sequence (DNA): TGTGCCAGCAGTTCAACCGGGACAGGCACAGATACGCAGTATTTT. This encodes CASSSTGTGTDTQYF.

This clone was detected only once. This sequence joins TRBV28 and TRBJ2-1; no reliable D call. V was trimmed by 3 bases and J by 6 bases, leaving 12 bases between them. CDR1 and CDR2 from the germline V gene are MDHEN and SYDVKM. The CDR3 has 14 amino acids. The CDR3 nucleotides are TGTGCCAGCAGTTTTGTAACGAGGCTCAATGAGCAGTTCTTC. Its translation: CASSFVTRLNEQFF.

This chain uses TRBV7-2 with TRBJ2-6; D is uncertain. Trimming stripped 3 bases from V and 0 bases from J, with 6 bases between. The germline CDR1 and CDR2 sequences are SGHTA and FQGNSA. The CDR3 is 15 residues long. The CDR3 DNA follows: TGTGCCAGCAGCTTGTGGGGCTCTGGGGCCAACGTCCTGACTTTC. Translation gives CASSLWGSGANVLTF. Full variable domain (missing parts from reference TRBV7-2 and TRBJ2-6): GAGVSQSPSNKVTEKGKDVELRCDPISGHTALYWYRQSLGQGLEFLIYFQGNSAPDKSGLPSDRFSAERTGGSVSTLTIQRTQQEDSAVYLCASSLWGSGANVLTFGAGSRLTVL.

V usage is TRBV2 and J usage is TRBJ1-2; TRBD1 aligns across 7 bases. The CDR3 runs 13 residues. The germline V gene encodes CDR1 SNHLY and CDR2 FYNNEI. After removal of 8 bases from V and 4 bases from J, the junction contained 7 bases not matched to a gene. The DNA of the CDR3 is TGTGCCAGCCGGGGCAGGGGGGTCTATGGCTACACCTTC. It encodes CASRGRGVYGYTF.

This clone was counted at least ten times. In the same sample, other DNA sequences code for this CDR3. The chain links TRBV28 to TRBJ1-2; D might be TRBD1 (5 bases). The CDR3 covers 15 residues. The V end lost 2 bases, the J end lost 5 bases, and 15 bases lay between the germline ends. CDR1 is MDHEN, CDR2 SYDVKM, per germline. The CDR3 nucleotides read TGTGCCAGCAGTTTAGTGAGGCAGGACATTTATGGCTACACCTTC. Residues: CASSLVRQDIYGYTF.

This chain links TRBV7-6 with TRBJ1-4; TRBD1 agrees at 8 bases. Looked up from germline, CDR1 is SGHVS and CDR2 is FNYEAQ. The CDR3 contains 16 residues. V lost 5 bases to trimming and J lost 8 bases; unmatched junction nucleotides: 13. The CDR3 nucleotides are TGTGCCAGCAGCACTCCGGGACAGGAAATCCCCGAAAAACTGTTTTTT. As protein: CASSTPGQEIPEKLFF.

Remarks on this clone: This sequence may be a read error, since a much larger clone differs from it by one base. The genes are TRBV18 and TRBJ1-5; the D gene is possibly TRBD1 (5 bases). V lost 3 bases and J lost 5, with 17 bases in between. The CDR3 contains 16 residues. Germline CDR1 is KGHSH and CDR2 is LQKENI. The CDR3 here is CASSPRGRSGHQPQHF. In nucleotides, the CDR3 is TGTGCCAGCTCACCCCGGGGAAGGTCAGGGCATCAGCCCCAGCATTTT.

This rearrangement joins TRBV11-2 to TRBJ2-7; D uncertain. Trimming removed 1 base at V and 0 bases at J, with 10 bases between. Germline CDR1 reads SGHAT; CDR2 reads FQNNGV. The CDR3 is 15 amino acids. Written as DNA, the CDR3 is TGTGCCAGCAGCTTAGTTCGGTTTAGCTCCTACGAGCAGTACTTC. Encoded protein: CASSLVRFSSYEQYF.

With respect to this clone: This same CDR3 is encoded by further DNA sequences in the sample. The chain recombines TRBV9 with TRBJ2-6, with D possibly being TRBD1 or TRBD2 (5 bases each). This CDR3 region has 15 residues. Trimming took 0 bases from V and 4 from J, leaving 8 bases between them. The germline gives CDR1 SGDLS, CDR2 YYNGEE. The CDR3 protein is CASSVGGTGANVLTF. As DNA, the CDR3 is TGTGCCAGCAGCGTAGGGGGGACCGGGGCCAACGTCCTGACTTTC.

The rearrangement links TRBV4-3 to TRBJ2-7; 14 bases map to TRBD2. CDR1 and CDR2 (germline): LGHNA, YSLEER. CDR3 length: 19 amino acids. Trimming cost V 2 bases and J 3 bases; bases outside gene matches: 12. The CDR3 region is CASSQTATSGREYRYEQYF. The CDR3 DNA reads as TGCGCCAGCAGCCAAACCGCGACTAGCGGGAGGGAGTACCGCTACGAGCAGTACTTC.